This entry features one T cell receptor beta chain sequence. Its antigen is still unknown. V was clipped by 6 bases and J by 4 bases, with 15 bases between them. The germline V gene has CDR1 DFQATT and CDR2 SNEGSKA (reference sequence). The CDR3 contains 13 residues. The data were obtained in a study of blood T cells in healthy people across ages. The study's findings and limits: Not knowing donor CMV status may have confounded expanded clonotype changes. Estimates based on one million T cells were treated as lower bounds.

Sample-barcoded 5' priming and a J-beta primer mix drove a second PCR of about 7 to 11 cycles. A minimum of 2.5 million CDR3-containing paired-end reads was obtained for each sample. TCRdb passed the 5' RACE reads through MiXCR, listing each CDR3 protein once. The data show some 930,000 distinct CDR3 sequences, about 28% seen once. The same data also contributed to another study, on T cells of mothers and their children. From that report: Related mother-child pairs showed slightly, non-significantly higher overlap than unrelated pairs.

V is TRBV20-1 and J is TRBJ1-2; D is ambiguous. The sequencing input was blood. This clonotype originated in a middle-aged woman in good health. The CDR3, as DNA: TGCAGTGCCGTCCTTCTCGAGATCTATGGCTACACCTTC. Translation: CSAVLLEIYGYTF.